One and the same sample provided the 21 T cell receptor beta chains below, sequenced in a study of blood T cell repertoires in COVID-19. Assay used: immunoSEQ multiplex PCR; TCRdb lists only in-frame clones, some missing. The table records around 250,000 clones, approximately 86% of them present only once. Sample: PBMCs or T cells enriched from blood (not recorded which). The receptors originated from a woman aged 45-60 years who had recovered from COVID-19.

The chain recombines TRBV3-1 (or the pseudogene TRBV3-2) with TRBJ2-1; 8 bases agree with TRBD2. Germline V gene data show CDR1 as LGHDT and CDR2 as YNNKEL (reference sequence). This CDR3 spans 13 amino acids. V shed 5 bases and J 7 bases; nucleotides not matched to a gene: 4. CDR3 DNA sequence: TGTGCCAGCAGCAGCGGGAGTATTAATGAGCAGTTCTTC. It specifies CASSSGSINEQFF.

The rearrangement joins TRBV19 to TRBJ1-1, with 9 bases lining up with TRBD1. Germline trimming cut 10 bases from V and 5 bases from J; bases unmatched to any gene: 5. CDR3 length: 12 residues. Germline CDR1 and CDR2: LNHDA and SQIVND (reference sequence). The CDR3: CATGTGQTEAFF. The CDR3 bases are TGTGCCACAGGGACAGGGCAAACTGAAGCTTTCTTT. Looking up the rest from reference TRBV19 and TRBJ1-1 gives the full variable domain: DGGITQSPKYLFRKEGQNVTLSCEQNLNHDAMYWYRQDPGQGLRLIYYSQIVNDFQKGDIAEGYSVSREKKESFPLTVTSAQKNPTAFYLCATGTGQTEAFFGQGTRLTVV.

The chain joins TRBV4-1 to TRBJ1-5; D perhaps matches TRBD1 (5 bases). The CDR3 has 15 residues. Trimming took 1 base from V and 5 from J, leaving 12 bases between them. Per germline, CDR1 MGHRA and CDR2 YSYEKL. This CDR3 reads CASSQVKDTDQPQHF. In DNA, the CDR3 is TGCGCCAGCAGCCAAGTGAAGGACACCGATCAGCCCCAGCATTTT.

The table lists this clone with a count of one. The rearrangement joins TRBV7-2 to TRBJ2-1, with 7 bases identical to TRBD2. The V and J ends lost 3 bases and 8 bases, in that order; junction bases with no gene match: 10. Germline loops: CDR1 SGHTA, CDR2 FQGNSA. The CDR3 runs 15 residues. CDR3 region: CASSFYLGGSYEQFF. In nucleotides, the CDR3 is TGTGCCAGCAGCTTTTATCTTGGCGGGAGCTATGAGCAGTTCTTC.

The gene calls are TRBV2 and TRBJ2-1, with 11 positions matching TRBD1. The germline gives CDR1 SNHLY, CDR2 FYNNEI. The J segment lost 7 bases and the V segment lost 4 bases, leaving 6 bases of the junction unmatched. This CDR3 region has 15 residues. CDR3 sequence (DNA): TGTGCCAGCAGTGCCGGACAGGGGGCGCGAAATGAGCAGTTCTTC. Amino acid sequence: CASSAGQGARNEQFF.

The V call is TRBV4-1, the J call TRBJ1-4; D unresolved. The CDR3 has 16 residues. Deletions cut 1 base from V and 0 bases from J, with 9 bases between. CDR1 is MGHRA and CDR2 is YSYEKL in the germline V gene. CDR3 loop: CASSQVQIATNEKLFF. The CDR3, as DNA: TGCGCCAGCAGCCAAGTTCAGATCGCAACTAATGAAAAACTGTTTTTT.

This chain links TRBV5-1 with TRBJ1-1, with 9 bases fitting TRBD1. Germline loops: CDR1 SGHRS, CDR2 YFSETQ. V lost 3 bases and J lost 4; bases outside the gene matches: 7. The CDR3 contains 15 residues. The CDR3 sequence is CASSSGTGFGTEAFF. The CDR3 region has the DNA TGCGCCAGCAGCTCGGGGACAGGGTTCGGCACTGAAGCTTTCTTT.

The J gene is TRBJ2-1, the V gene TRBV27, with D possibly TRBD2 on 6 matching bases. CDR1 and CDR2 (germline): MNHEY, SMNVEV (reference sequence). Trimming removed 2 bases at V and 3 bases at J, with 11 bases between. The CDR3 has 15 amino acids. The CDR3 loop is CASSLAGKYYNEQFF. As DNA, the CDR3 is TGTGCCAGCAGTTTAGCGGGGAAGTACTACAATGAGCAGTTCTTC.

The chain has TRBV4-1 and TRBJ1-5; D perhaps matches TRBD1 (5 bases). Germline CDR1 MGHRA, CDR2 YSYEKL. The V gene lost 3 bases and the J gene lost 0 bases, with 9 bases spanning the gap. The CDR3 spans 15 residues. The CDR3 coding sequence is TGCGCCAGCAGCCATTGGCAGGGTAGCAATCAGCCCCAGCATTTT. Protein sequence: CASSHWQGSNQPQHF.

The chain couples TRBV6-2 or TRBV6-3 to TRBJ1-2; 9 nucleotides align to TRBD1. The CDR3 is made up of 18 amino acids. V lost 5 bases, J lost 4 bases, and 17 bases stayed unmatched. The V gene's germline CDR1 is MNHEY and CDR2 SVGEGT. The chain's CDR3 is CASSANPDRGIPFYGYTF. CDR3 DNA: TGTGCCAGCAGTGCGAACCCGGACAGGGGAATTCCCTTCTATGGCTACACCTTC.

V and J are TRBV10-3 and TRBJ2-1; the match to TRBD2 covers 13 bases. From germline, CDR1 is ENHRY and CDR2 SYGVKD. The V gene end was trimmed by 6 bases and the J gene end by 1 base; junction bases not matched to a gene: 12. The CDR3 runs to 19 residues. The CDR3 loop is CAIRLELAGGPGSYNEQFF. CDR3 DNA sequence: TGTGCCATCAGACTCGAACTAGCGGGAGGGCCGGGTTCCTACAATGAGCAGTTCTTC.

This clone appeared a single time. J is TRBJ2-1 and V is TRBV25-1; D call uncertain. This CDR3 is 14 amino acids long. CDR1 MGHDK and CDR2 SYGVNS come from the germline V gene. V was shortened by 7 bases and J by 4 bases, with 14 bases between the two germline ends. CDR3 loop: CASTDPGGYNEQFF. In nucleotides, the CDR3 is TGTGCCAGCACCGACCCGGGTGGGTACAATGAGCAGTTCTTC.

This chain joins TRBV12-3 or TRBV12-4 and TRBJ1-5; no reliable D call. V was trimmed by 6 bases and J by 4 bases, leaving 10 bases between them. CDR3 length: 13 amino acids. For the CDR3, the DNA is TGTGCCAGCAGCATTGCGGGGAATCAGCCCCAGCATTTT. Its translation: CASSIAGNQPQHF.

The J gene is TRBJ1-1, the V gene TRBV2, with unresolved D. Germline values: CDR1 SNHLY, CDR2 FYNNEI. The CDR3 spans 14 residues. The V end lost 7 bases, the J end lost 4 bases, and 16 bases lay between the germline ends. The CDR3 loop reads CASTLAGWSTEAFF. Written as DNA, the CDR3 is TGTGCCAGCACTCTTGCGGGCTGGAGCACTGAAGCTTTCTTT.

J is TRBJ1-1 and V is TRBV7-3; possibly TRBD1 for D (6 bases). The CDR3 has 13 residues. The V gene's germline CDR1 is SGHTA and CDR2 FQGTGA. Trimming left V 4 bases short and J 6 bases short, with 12 bases between. CDR3 in amino acids: CASSYTGLSEAFF. CDR3 sequence (DNA): TGTGCCAGCAGCTATACAGGGTTATCTGAAGCTTTCTTT.

The V gene is TRBV19, the J gene TRBJ1-2; the match to TRBD1 covers 7 bases. Germline V lookup: CDR1 LNHDA, CDR2 SQIVND (reference sequence). The CDR3 has 17 residues. Trimming removed 6 bases from V and 0 bases from J; junction bases left unmatched: 13. DNA of the CDR3: TGTGCCAGTAGGGACGAGAGAAGACAGGGAGCTAACTATGGCTACACCTTC. This sequence encodes CASRDERRQGANYGYTF.

This chain uses TRBV6-5 with TRBJ2-7; 9 bases are a match to TRBD2. The germline gives CDR1 MNHEY, CDR2 SVGAGI. This CDR3 spans 14 amino acids. V trimming: 4 bases; J trimming: 4 bases; junction bases outside the gene matches: 5. CDR3 sequence (DNA): TGTGCCAGCAGTTCGGGACTAGCAAGGTACGAGCAGTACTTC. This encodes CASSSGLARYEQYF.

This chain connects TRBV6-2 or TRBV6-3 to TRBJ1-5; D is undetermined. Germline V lookup: CDR1 MNHEY, CDR2 SVGEGT. The CDR3 contains 15 residues. V gave up 2 bases and J gave up 7 bases, with 15 bases separating them. CDR3 loop: CASSYPGNKGQPQHF. CDR3 nucleotide sequence: TGTGCCAGCAGTTACCCCGGGAATAAGGGACAGCCCCAGCATTTT.

CDR3 amino acids: CASSSALGLAGGHNEQFF. The CDR3 nucleotides read TGTGCCAGCAGTTCGGCCCTCGGACTAGCGGGAGGTCACAATGAGCAGTTCTTC. This chain uses TRBV6-2 or TRBV6-3 with TRBJ2-1, with 14 bases that match TRBD2. Germline trimming cut 4 bases from V and 5 bases from J; bases unmatched to any gene: 10. Germline V lookup: CDR1 MNHEY, CDR2 SVGEGT. CDR3 length: 18 amino acids.

The chain employs TRBV7-3 and TRBJ1-5; TRBD1 might be the D (5 bases). Trimming removed 5 bases from V and 2 bases from J, with 19 bases in between. This CDR3 is built from 17 residues. Germline V gives CDR1 SGHTA, CDR2 FQGTGA. Here the CDR3 reads CASSIPGGTGGNQPQHF. In DNA, the CDR3 is TGTGCCAGCAGCATACCAGGAGGGACTGGGGGCAATCAGCCCCAGCATTTT.

The chain couples TRBV19 to TRBJ1-4; D call uncertain. CDR3 length equals 16 residues. From germline, CDR1 is LNHDA and CDR2 SQIVND (reference sequence). Deletions cut 3 bases from V and 0 bases from J, with 11 bases between. CDR3 loop: CASSMRGYATNEKLFF. The CDR3 bases are TGTGCCAGTAGTATGAGAGGGTATGCAACTAATGAAAAACTGTTTTTT.